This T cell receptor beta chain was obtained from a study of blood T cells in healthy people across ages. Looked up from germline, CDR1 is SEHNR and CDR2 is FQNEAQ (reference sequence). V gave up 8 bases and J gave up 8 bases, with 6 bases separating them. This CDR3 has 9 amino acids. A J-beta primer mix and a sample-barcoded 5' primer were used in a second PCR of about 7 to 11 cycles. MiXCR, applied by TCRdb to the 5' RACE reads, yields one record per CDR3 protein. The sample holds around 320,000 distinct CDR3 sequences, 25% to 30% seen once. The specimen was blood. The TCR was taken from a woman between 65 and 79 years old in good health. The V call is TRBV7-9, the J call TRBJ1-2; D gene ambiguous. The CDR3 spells CASGGGYTF. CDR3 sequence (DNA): TGTGCCAGCGGAGGCGGCTACACCTTC.